This TCR beta chain was retrieved from a study of shared clonotypes between healthy human individuals. Terminally differentiated effector memory CD45RA+ cells were left out of the naive CD8 fraction, which was CD45RO-negative and positively selected for CCR7. All participating donors were Caucasian adults from Nashville, Tennessee. In its sample, this clone was seen once. The repertoire was sequenced with immunoSEQ multiplex PCR; TCRdb's copy has only in-frame clones and lacks some. The sample lists over 750,000 clones; 96% were seen once. The V gene's germline CDR1 is MNHEY and CDR2 SMNVEV (reference sequence). Trimming left V 2 bases short and J 5 bases short, with 10 bases between. The CDR3 length is 14 residues.

Sequencing was carried out using naive CD8+ T cells sorted from blood. This clonotype was sampled from a man aged 25 to 45 in good health. The chain combines TRBV27 with TRBJ2-1, with a tentative D call TRBD1 (6 bases). The CDR3 reads CASSLGTQNNEQFF. DNA for the CDR3: TGTGCCAGCAGTTTAGGGACACAGAACAATGAGCAGTTCTTC.